This record looks at one TCR beta chain sequence and its context. The sample belongs to a study of blood T cell repertoires in COVID-19. The table came from immunoSEQ multiplex PCR; TCRdb's copy has only in-frame clones and leaves some out. This table has more than 200,000 clones, around four fifths appearing once. Per germline, CDR1 SGHTA and CDR2 FQGNSA. V lost 3 bases and J lost 4; bases outside the gene matches: 3. The CDR3 runs to 15 residues. The chain has TRBV7-2 and TRBJ2-1, with 10 bases lining up with TRBD2. The sample comprised peripheral blood. This TCR was recovered from a woman aged 35 to 49 with active or convalescent COVID-19. This CDR3 reads CASSFSGGTYNEQFF. In DNA form, the CDR3 reads TGTGCCAGCAGCTTTAGCGGGGGGACATACAATGAGCAGTTCTTC.